Following are 19 T cell receptor beta chains from one sample sequenced in a study of T cells in narcolepsy. Produced via immunoSEQ multiplex PCR; TCRdb's table is partial and in-frame only. The sample contains over 25,000 clones, roughly 86% of which appear only once. Sequenced material: memory (CD45RA-) CD4+ T cells from blood. Receptors were obtained from a human donor in good health.

This chain connects TRBV6-1 to TRBJ1-5; 10 bases are shared with TRBD1. Germline loops: CDR1 MNHNS, CDR2 SASEGT. J gave up 6 bases and V 6 bases, and 8 bases lay outside the gene matches. The CDR3 covers 15 residues. The CDR3, as DNA: TGTGCCAGCAGGGAGACAGGGGGCGCGGGTCAGCCCCAGCATTTT. Its translation: CASRETGGAGQPQHF.

The chain is built from TRBV7-2 and TRBJ2-2, with TRBD1 matching over 9 bases. Germline V lookup: CDR1 SGHTA, CDR2 FQGNSA. This CDR3 is 15 amino acids long. Trimming took 3 bases from V and 1 from J; bases not matched to a gene: 0. The chain's CDR3 is CASSLGQGNTGELFF. The CDR3 nucleotides are TGTGCCAGCAGCTTGGGACAGGGGAACACCGGGGAGCTGTTTTTT. The entire variable domain, with the rest obtained from reference TRBV7-2 and TRBJ2-2, is as follows: GAGVSQSPSNKVTEKGKDVELRCDPISGHTALYWYRQSLGQGLEFLIYFQGNSAPDKSGLPSDRFSAERTGGSVSTLTIQRTQQEDSAVYLCASSLGQGNTGELFFGEGSRLTVL.

The CDR3 bases are TGTGCCAGCGGGCGGGGGTTACCCGGGGAGCTGTTTTTT. Protein product: CASGRGLPGELFF. The V gene is TRBV13, the J gene TRBJ2-2; TRBD2 aligns across 7 bases. Germline V CDR1 and CDR2: PRHDT, FYEKMQ (reference sequence). The CDR3 totals 13 residues. The ends lost 8 bases at V and 6 bases at J; junction bases unmatched: 6.

This clone was detected once. Relative to the germline gene, one junction end is altered; a read error may explain this. The genes are TRBV7-7 and TRBJ2-3, with D maybe TRBD2 (6 bases). The CDR3 consists of 17 residues. Per the germline V gene, CDR1 is SSHAT and CDR2 is FNYEAQ (reference sequence). CDR3 sequence (DNA): TGTGCTAGCAGCTTAGGAGGTGGGACTTTCCTCCCGGATACGCAGTATTTT. It codes for CASSLGGGTFLPDTQYF.

Worth noting for this clone: At one of its ends the junction is not consistent with the germline gene, which may arise from a read error. The gene calls are TRBV7-7 and TRBJ2-1; 7 positions agree with TRBD2. From germline, CDR1 is SSHAT and CDR2 FNYEAQ (reference sequence). The CDR3 is 16 residues long. The CDR3 loop is CASSLGPGGRLDEQFF. The CDR3 region has the DNA TGTGCTAGCAGCTTAGGTCCGGGAGGTCGGCTAGATGAGCAGTTCTTC.

This chain links TRBV10-3 with TRBJ2-4, with D perhaps TRBD1 or TRBD2 (6 bases each). Germline CDR1 ENHRY, CDR2 SYGVKD. V was pared by 6 bases and J by 5 bases, with 11 bases between. The CDR3 has 13 residues. CDR3: CAIRGGRENIQYF. The DNA of the CDR3 is TGTGCCATCAGGGGGGGCCGGGAAAACATTCAGTACTTC.

The genes are TRBV10-2 and TRBJ1-5, with D perhaps TRBD1 (5 bases). The ends were cut back, 4 bases at V and 3 bases at J, with 7 bases in the middle. The CDR3 is made up of 13 amino acids. CDR1 WSHSY and CDR2 SAAADI come from the germline V gene. The CDR3: CASSVTANQPQHF. The CDR3, as DNA: TGCGCCAGCAGTGTGACAGCCAATCAGCCCCAGCATTTT.

The genes are TRBV11-2 and TRBJ2-3; D gene uncertain. This CDR3 is 15 amino acids long. Germline values: CDR1 SGHAT, CDR2 FQNNGV. Trimming stripped 1 base from V and 0 bases from J, with 8 bases between. This chain's CDR3 is CASSLGVLSTDTQYF. The CDR3, as DNA: TGTGCCAGCAGCTTAGGGGTCCTGAGCACAGATACGCAGTATTTT.

This clone was detected only a few times. V usage is TRBV7-9 and J usage is TRBJ2-5, with D maybe TRBD2 (6 bases). Germline CDR1 and CDR2: SEHNR and FQNEAQ (reference sequence). This CDR3 is built from 15 residues. Trimming took 5 bases from V and 5 from J, leaving 18 bases between them. The CDR3 DNA is TGTGCCAGCAGCCCGGCAGTGCGGGGTGGGGAGACCCAGTACTTC. Translation: CASSPAVRGGETQYF.

This chain uses TRBV21-1 with TRBJ2-1; TRBD2 is taken as the D call from the table, unchecked against the DNA. TRBV21-1 corresponds to a pseudogene. This CDR3 spans 14 amino acids. CDR3 sequence reads: CASRKREAGDEQFF. For the CDR3, the DNA is TGTGCCAGCAGAAAGAGGGAGGCTGGGGATGAGCAGTTCTTC.

The chain employs TRBV13 and TRBJ1-4; a weak D match, TRBD1 (5 bases). The CDR3 sequence is 13 residues long. Trimming shortened V by 5 bases and J by 8 bases, and 12 bases separated the two germline ends. The germline V gene encodes CDR1 PRHDT and CDR2 FYEKMQ (reference sequence). The CDR3 sequence is CASSRGRGEKLFF. CDR3 in DNA: TGTGCCAGCAGCCGGGGACGAGGGGAAAAACTGTTTTTT.

This chain joins TRBV6-1 and TRBJ2-2; no definite D call. CDR3 length equals 14 residues. Germline CDR1 MNHNS, CDR2 SASEGT. Trimming cost V 7 bases and J 3 bases, with 12 bases left between them. The CDR3 loop is CASNRVVDTGELFF. In DNA form, the CDR3 reads TGTGCCAGCAACCGGGTTGTGGACACCGGGGAGCTGTTTTTT.

This clone was seen a handful of times. The CDR3 sequence: CASSRRGAGELFF. CDR3 bases: TGTGCCAGTAGTAGACGGGGGGCCGGGGAGCTGTTTTTT. The chain recombines TRBV19 with TRBJ2-2, with 7 bases fitting TRBD2. Trimming at V came to 4 bases and at J to 6 bases, leaving 2 bases not matched to a gene. The CDR3 loop spans 13 amino acids. Germline-derived CDR1 and CDR2 are LNHDA and SQIVND (reference sequence).

V gene TRBV27 combines with J gene TRBJ2-7; TRBD1 matches 9 bases. This CDR3 spans 15 amino acids. The germline V gene has CDR1 MNHEY and CDR2 SMNVEV (reference sequence). V trimming: 2 bases; J trimming: 0 bases; junction bases outside the gene matches: 2. DNA for the CDR3: TGTGCCAGCAGTTTACTACAGGGGGCCTCCTACGAGCAGTACTTC. Translated: CASSLLQGASYEQYF.

J is TRBJ1-6 and V is TRBV5-4; 7 nucleotides line up with TRBD1. The J segment lost 10 bases and the V segment lost 7 bases, leaving 11 bases of the junction unmatched. This CDR3 has 14 residues. The germline V gene has CDR1 SGHNT and CDR2 YYREEE (reference sequence). The CDR3 DNA is TGTGCCAGCTCCCAGGGGGATTCGGGATCACCCCTCCACTTT. It specifies CASSQGDSGSPLHF.

The chain is built from TRBV5-5 and TRBJ2-2; D is undetermined. Germline assignment: CDR1 SGHKS and CDR2 YYEKEE (reference sequence). Trimming removed 2 bases at V and 1 base at J, with 9 bases between. The CDR3 covers 15 residues. As DNA, the CDR3 is TGTGCCAGCAGCTTTGATGGTTGGAACACCGGGGAGCTGTTTTTT. Translating it yields CASSFDGWNTGELFF.

The chain uses TRBV15 and TRBJ2-7; 10 bases agree with TRBD1. Germline assignment: CDR1 LNHNV and CDR2 YYDKDF (reference sequence). CDR3 size: 13 residues. The trim removed 3 bases at V and 4 bases at J, leaving 0 bases unmatched. The chain's CDR3 is CATSRDRGYEQYF. The CDR3 nucleotides read TGTGCCACCAGCAGGGACAGGGGGTACGAGCAGTACTTC.

This clone was seen just once. Relative to the germline gene, one junction end is altered; a read error may explain this. The V and J genes are TRBV7-9 and TRBJ1-1; 7 nucleotides match TRBD1. This CDR3 has 14 residues. Germline V gives CDR1 SEHNR, CDR2 FQNEAQ (reference sequence). CDR3 sequence (DNA): TGTGTCAGCCGTACCGACAGGGTGAACACTGAAGCTTTCTTT. The encoded protein is CVSRTDRVNTEAFF. Full variable domain (outside the CDR3, taken from reference TRBV7-9 and TRBJ1-1): DTGVSQNPRHKITKRGQNVTFRCDPISEHNRLYWYRQTLGQGPEFLTYFQNEAQLEKSRLLSDRFSAERPKGSFSTLEIQRTEQGDSAMYLCVSRTDRVNTEAFFGQGTRLTVV.

This clone was seen a few times. This chain joins TRBV2 and TRBJ1-1; TRBD1 matches 7 bases. Germline lookup yields CDR1 SNHLY and CDR2 FYNNEI. The CDR3 is 15 residues long. V shed 3 bases, J shed 4 bases, and the junction held 8 bases outside the gene matches. The DNA for the CDR3 is TGTGCCAGCAGTGAGAGAGGGGGCCGGTTCACTGAAGCTTTCTTT. Its translation: CASSERGGRFTEAFF. The full variable domain, its missing parts supplied by reference TRBV2 and TRBJ1-1, is EPEVTQTPSHQVTQMGQEVILRCVPISNHLYFYWYRQILGQKVEFLVSFYNNEISEKSEIFDDQFSVERPDGSNFTLKIRSTKLEDSAMYFCASSERGGRFTEAFFGQGTRLTVV.